This T cell receptor beta chain was captured by sequencing in a study of cytomegalovirus exposure and HLA in healthy donors. Study as a whole: Out of 398 genotyped donors, around 80% belonged to the Caucasian-associated ancestry cluster.

Primers: 60 Vbeta forward and 13 Jbeta reverse. The method was immunoSEQ multiplex PCR; TCRdb's version includes in-frame clones alone and lacks a portion of them. The table includes about 200,000 clones, about 70% detected once. This clone was seen only a few times. The antigen remains undetermined. Study conclusions and caveats: Usually a TCR sequence was rare, but some public TCRs were found in many donors. In a later analysis, an Asian-associated ancestry cluster reportedly showed fewer N-insertions than the roughly 650-donor mean.

CDR1 SEHNR and CDR2 FQNEAQ come from the germline V gene (reference sequence). The V gene end was trimmed by 5 bases and the J gene end by 7 bases; junction bases not matched to a gene: 12. The CDR3 consists of 17 residues. Sequencing input: PBMCs. The origin of this receptor is a man aged 35 to 55 in good health and CMV-seropositive. This sequence joins TRBV7-9 and TRBJ2-7, with TRBD2 identical over 15 bases. Written as DNA, the CDR3 is TGTGCCAGCAGCCAAGGACTAGCGGGGGGGCCGGGTGGAGAGCAGTACTTC. Translated, it gives CASSQGLAGGPGGEQYF.